This T cell receptor beta chain was obtained from a study of shared clonotypes between healthy human individuals. Study findings and constraints: Non-shared clonotypes had lower generation probabilities than those shared by all four donors. Exclusively blood specimens were collected; tissue repertoires likely differ.

The table came from immunoSEQ multiplex PCR; TCRdb's copy has only in-frame clones and leaves some out. The table shows approximately 530,000 clones, with less than 96% occurring only once. Germline CDR1 and CDR2: KGHSH and LQKENI. CDR3 length: 15 residues. V was cut by 3 bases and J by 3 bases, with 11 bases left in between. Turning to this clone: The antigen is not known.

The gene calls are TRBV18 and TRBJ2-2; TRBD2 is a possible D gene (5 bases). Source material: naive CD4+ T cells sorted from blood. Subset in this sample: CD45RA+ positively selected. The TCR comes from a woman aged 25-40 years in good health. CDR3 region: CASSPPSWDTGELFF. CDR3 DNA: TGTGCCAGCTCACCCCCTAGCTGGGACACCGGGGAGCTGTTTTTT.